Shown below are 12 T cell receptor beta chains from a single sample sequenced in a study of blood T cells in healthy people across ages (dated by TCRdb to 2015 to 2017). The library was prepared using 5' RACE. Sequenced on an Illumina HiSeq 2500. A second 7 to 11 cycle PCR used a sample-barcoded 5' primer and a J-beta primer mix. The public reads were run again by TCRdb, first through fastp at Q25 and then through MiXCR, and only productive beta chains were kept. Records with the same CDR3 protein are collapsed into one entry carrying the most frequent genes and DNA. In this sample the table shows some 1.5 million distinct CDR3 sequences, about 30% of which occur a single time. Of the sample, 7.7% falls within the top ten clones. Sequences were obtained from blood. These receptors were taken from a woman in her thirties in good health.

The V and J genes are TRBV10-3 and TRBJ1-6; unclear D gene. The CDR3 has 13 residues. Germline V gene data show CDR1 as ENHRY and CDR2 as SYGVKD. V was pared by 8 bases and J by 3 bases, with 8 bases between. CDR3 loop: CAIGGNYNSPLHF. In DNA form, the CDR3 reads TGTGCCATCGGCGGGAACTATAATTCACCCCTCCACTTT.

The CDR3 sequence is CASSAQGARRSPLHF. In nucleotides, the CDR3 is TGTGCCAGCAGCGCGCAGGGGGCTCGCCGCTCACCCCTCCACTTT. The chain employs TRBV11-2 and TRBJ1-6; TRBD1 aligns across 8 bases. The trim removed 5 bases at V and 10 bases at J, leaving 10 bases unmatched. The germline CDR1 and CDR2 sequences are SGHAT and FQNNGV. This CDR3 is 15 amino acids long.

This clonotype has more than one count but fewer than ten. The chain has TRBV15 and TRBJ2-7; 7 bases map to TRBD1. Per germline, CDR1 LNHNV and CDR2 YYDKDF (reference sequence). The CDR3 runs to 17 residues. V was clipped by 0 bases and J by 1 base; unmatched bases: 9. CDR3 in amino acids: CATSREAGRGSSYEQYF. The CDR3 region has the DNA TGTGCCACCAGCAGAGAAGCAGGCAGGGGGAGTTCCTACGAGCAGTACTTC.

Ten or more counts support this clonotype. The rearrangement uses TRBV5-1 and TRBJ2-1; D gene unclear. The CDR3 runs 16 residues. The germline gives CDR1 SGHRS, CDR2 YFSETQ. Trimming stripped 0 bases from V and 1 base from J, with 11 bases between. CDR3 region: CASSLERSLSYNEQFF. Written as DNA, the CDR3 is TGCGCCAGCAGCTTGGAACGCAGCCTATCCTACAATGAGCAGTTCTTC.

This clonotype was seen at least ten times. J is TRBJ1-2 and V is TRBV7-2, with 8 nucleotides matching TRBD1. The CDR3 runs 13 residues. Germline CDR1 and CDR2: SGHTA and FQGNSA. The J segment lost 7 bases and the V segment lost 6 bases, leaving 7 bases of the junction unmatched. Written as DNA, the CDR3 is TGTGCCAGCAGTCCCGACAGGGGCTCTGGCTACACCTTC. The encoded protein is CASSPDRGSGYTF.

This clonotype turned up a few times. CDR3 nucleotide sequence: TGCAGTGCTAGAGATGGGACTTACAATGAGCAGTTCTTC. Amino acid sequence: CSARDGTYNEQFF. The rearrangement uses TRBV20-1 and TRBJ2-1, with D perhaps matching TRBD2 (6 bases). This CDR3 is 13 amino acids long. Trimming took off 0 bases at V and 4 bases at J, with 7 bases between the two ends. Looked up from germline, CDR1 is DFQATT and CDR2 is SNEGSKA (reference sequence).

The chain combines TRBV4-1 with TRBJ2-5; TRBD1 agrees at 10 bases. Germline V lookup: CDR1 MGHRA, CDR2 YSYEKL. V trimming: 0 bases; J trimming: 5 bases; junction bases outside the gene matches: 6. This CDR3 comprises 16 residues. This chain's CDR3 is CASSQEGTGVRETQYF. Here the CDR3 DNA reads TGCGCCAGCAGCCAAGAGGGGACAGGGGTCCGGGAGACCCAGTACTTC.

The chain links TRBV28 to TRBJ1-2; no reliable D call. This CDR3 comprises 13 residues. CDR1 and CDR2 from the germline V gene are MDHEN and SYDVKM. Trimming removed 3 bases from V and 8 bases from J, with 13 bases in between. In DNA, the CDR3 is TGTGCCAGCAGTTTTCGACAACGAATGGGCTACACCTTC. Its protein is CASSFRQRMGYTF.

This clonotype was seen only a few times. The CDR3 region is CASSLGTGTYTDTQYF. The CDR3 region has the DNA TGCGCCAGCAGCTTGGGTACGGGGACCTACACAGATACGCAGTATTTT. The chain employs TRBV5-1 and TRBJ2-3; D is perhaps TRBD1 or TRBD2 (5 bases each). The CDR3 consists of 16 residues. The germline CDR1 and CDR2 sequences are SGHRS and YFSETQ. Trimming took off 0 bases at V and 2 bases at J, with 13 bases between the two ends.

The V call is TRBV2, the J call TRBJ1-5, with TRBD1 identical over 9 bases. Trimming cost V 8 bases and J 6 bases; bases outside gene matches: 2. The V gene's germline CDR1 is SNHLY and CDR2 FYNNEI. The CDR3 spans 12 residues. The CDR3 region has the DNA TGTGCCAGCGGGACAGGGACTCAGCCCCAGCATTTT. Translated: CASGTGTQPQHF.

CDR3 amino acids: CASGYETAGAFF. The CDR3 bases are TGTGCTAGTGGTTATGAGACGGCGGGAGCTTTCTTT. The chain combines TRBV12-5 with TRBJ1-1; D not certain. This CDR3 has 12 residues. The germline V gene encodes CDR1 LGHNT and CDR2 FRNRAP. Trimming took 4 bases from V and 10 from J, leaving 13 bases between them.

This sequence joins TRBV12-3 or TRBV12-4 and TRBJ1-4; 8 positions agree with TRBD1. J gave up 7 bases and V 4 bases, and 5 bases lay outside the gene matches. The CDR3 is 14 residues long. Here the CDR3 DNA reads TGTGCCAGCAGTTCGTCAGGGGGCGTTGAAAAACTGTTTTTT. This translates into CASSSSGGVEKLFF.